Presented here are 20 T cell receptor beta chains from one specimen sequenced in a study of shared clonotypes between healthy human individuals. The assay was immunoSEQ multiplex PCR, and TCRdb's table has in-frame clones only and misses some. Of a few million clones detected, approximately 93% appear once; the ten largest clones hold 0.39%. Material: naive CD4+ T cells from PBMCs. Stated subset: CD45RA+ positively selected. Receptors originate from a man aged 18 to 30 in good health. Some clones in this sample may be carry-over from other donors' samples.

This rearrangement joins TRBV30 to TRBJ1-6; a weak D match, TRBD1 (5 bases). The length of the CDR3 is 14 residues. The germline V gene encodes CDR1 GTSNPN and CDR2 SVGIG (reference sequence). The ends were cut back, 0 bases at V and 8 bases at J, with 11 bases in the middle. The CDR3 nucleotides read TGTGCCTGGAGTGTACGTCTCAGGGATTCACCCCTCCACTTT. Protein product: CAWSVRLRDSPLHF.

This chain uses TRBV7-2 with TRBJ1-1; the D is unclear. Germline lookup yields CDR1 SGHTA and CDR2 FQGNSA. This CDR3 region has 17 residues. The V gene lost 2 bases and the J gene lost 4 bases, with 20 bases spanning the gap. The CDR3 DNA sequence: TGTGCCAGCAGCTTATCAGGCGTCCGGGTCCTGGGCACTGAAGCTTTCTTT. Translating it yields CASSLSGVRVLGTEAFF.

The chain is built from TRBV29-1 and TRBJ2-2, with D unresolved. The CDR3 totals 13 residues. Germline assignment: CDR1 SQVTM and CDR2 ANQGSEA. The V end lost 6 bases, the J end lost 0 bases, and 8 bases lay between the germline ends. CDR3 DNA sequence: TGCAGCGTCTACGAGCCGAACACCGGGGAGCTGTTTTTT. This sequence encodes CSVYEPNTGELFF.

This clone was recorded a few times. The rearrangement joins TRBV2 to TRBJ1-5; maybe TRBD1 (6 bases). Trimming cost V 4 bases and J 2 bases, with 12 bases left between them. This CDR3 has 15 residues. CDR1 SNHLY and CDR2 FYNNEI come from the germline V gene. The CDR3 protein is CASSVPGAGNQPQHF. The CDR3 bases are TGTGCCAGCAGTGTCCCGGGGGCGGGCAATCAGCCCCAGCATTTT.

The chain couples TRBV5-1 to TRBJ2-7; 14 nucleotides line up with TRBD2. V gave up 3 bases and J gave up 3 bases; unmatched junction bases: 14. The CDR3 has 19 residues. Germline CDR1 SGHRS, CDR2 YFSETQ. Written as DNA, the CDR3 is TGCGCCAGCAGCTACACTCCGGGACTAGCGGGAGAGGGGCACTACGAGCAGTACTTC. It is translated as CASSYTPGLAGEGHYEQYF. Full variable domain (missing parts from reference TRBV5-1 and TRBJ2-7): KAGVTQTPRYLIKTRGQQVTLSCSPISGHRSVSWYQQTPGQGLQFLFEYFSETQRNKGNFPGRFSGRQFSNSRSEMNVSTLELGDSALYLCASSYTPGLAGEGHYEQYFGPGTRLTVT.

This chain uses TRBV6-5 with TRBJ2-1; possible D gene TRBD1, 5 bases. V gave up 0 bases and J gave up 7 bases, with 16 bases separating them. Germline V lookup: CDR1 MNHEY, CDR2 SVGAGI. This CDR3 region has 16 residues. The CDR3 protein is CASSYSSAGFGNEQFF. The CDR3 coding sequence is TGTGCCAGCAGTTACTCGTCGGCAGGGTTTGGGAATGAGCAGTTCTTC.

The CDR3 sequence is CASSYSRELSYNTIYF. CDR3 bases: TGTGCCAGCAGTTACTCCCGTGAGCTAAGCTATAACACCATATATTTT. This chain uses TRBV6-5 with TRBJ1-3; D unclear. Germline values: CDR1 MNHEY, CDR2 SVGAGI. The ends were cut back, 0 bases at V and 7 bases at J, with 16 bases in the middle. CDR3 length equals 16 residues.

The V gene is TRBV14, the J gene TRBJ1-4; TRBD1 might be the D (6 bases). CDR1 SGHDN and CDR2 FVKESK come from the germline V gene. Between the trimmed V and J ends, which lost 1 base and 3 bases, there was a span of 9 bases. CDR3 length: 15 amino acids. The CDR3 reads CASSQAKGANEKLFF. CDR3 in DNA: TGTGCCAGCAGCCAAGCAAAGGGGGCTAATGAAAAACTGTTTTTT.

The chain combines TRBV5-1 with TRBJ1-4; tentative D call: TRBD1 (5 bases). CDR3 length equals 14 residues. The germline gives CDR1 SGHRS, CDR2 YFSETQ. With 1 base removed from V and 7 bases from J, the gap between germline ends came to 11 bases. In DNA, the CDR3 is TGCGCCAGCAGCTTGTCAGGGAGAGGTGAAAAACTGTTTTTT. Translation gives CASSLSGRGEKLFF.

Written as DNA, the CDR3 is TGTGCCAGCGTACTAGCTCCCTACAATGAGCAGTTCTTC. Protein sequence: CASVLAPYNEQFF. V usage is TRBV21-1 and J usage is TRBJ2-1; no check of the table's D call, TRBD2, against the DNA was made. TRBV21-1 is an annotated pseudogene. The length of the CDR3 is 13 residues.

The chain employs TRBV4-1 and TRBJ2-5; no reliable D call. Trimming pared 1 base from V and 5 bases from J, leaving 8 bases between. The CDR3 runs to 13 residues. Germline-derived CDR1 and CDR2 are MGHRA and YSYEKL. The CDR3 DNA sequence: TGCGCCAGCAGCCAAGCGCAGGCGGAGACCCAGTACTTC. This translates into CASSQAQAETQYF.

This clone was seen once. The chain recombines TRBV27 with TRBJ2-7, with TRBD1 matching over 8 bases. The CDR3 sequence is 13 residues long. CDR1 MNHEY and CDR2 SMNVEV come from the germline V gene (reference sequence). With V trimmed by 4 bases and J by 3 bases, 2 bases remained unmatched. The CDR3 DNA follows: TGTGCCAGCAGTTACGGACAGGGCTACGAGCAGTACTTC. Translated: CASSYGQGYEQYF.

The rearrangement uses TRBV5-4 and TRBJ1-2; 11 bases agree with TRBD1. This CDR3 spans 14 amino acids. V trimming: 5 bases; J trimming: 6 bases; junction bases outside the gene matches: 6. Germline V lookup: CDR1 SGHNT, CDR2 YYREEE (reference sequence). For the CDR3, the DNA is TGTGCCAGCAGGCGGACAGGGGGCGCAGATGGCTACACCTTC. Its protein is CASRRTGGADGYTF. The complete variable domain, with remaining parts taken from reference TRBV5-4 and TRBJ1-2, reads ETGVTQSPTHLIKTRGQQVTLRCSSQSGHNTVSWYQQALGQGPQFIFQYYREEENGRGNFPPRFSGLQFPNYSSELNVNALELDDSALYLCASRRTGGADGYTFGSGTRLTVV.

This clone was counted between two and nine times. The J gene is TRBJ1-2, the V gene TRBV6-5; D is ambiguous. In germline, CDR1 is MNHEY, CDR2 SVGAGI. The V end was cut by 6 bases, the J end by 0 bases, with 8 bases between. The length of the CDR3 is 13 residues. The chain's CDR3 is CASRPSANYGYTF. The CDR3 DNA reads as TGTGCCAGCAGACCCTCCGCTAACTATGGCTACACCTTC.

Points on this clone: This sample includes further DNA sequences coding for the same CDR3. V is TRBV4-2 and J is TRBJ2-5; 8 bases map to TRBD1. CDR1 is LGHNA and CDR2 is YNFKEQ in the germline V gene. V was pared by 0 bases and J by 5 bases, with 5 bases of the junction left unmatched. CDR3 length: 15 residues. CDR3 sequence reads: CASSQEQGAGETQYF. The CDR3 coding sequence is TGTGCCAGCAGCCAAGAGCAGGGGGCGGGGGAGACCCAGTACTTC.

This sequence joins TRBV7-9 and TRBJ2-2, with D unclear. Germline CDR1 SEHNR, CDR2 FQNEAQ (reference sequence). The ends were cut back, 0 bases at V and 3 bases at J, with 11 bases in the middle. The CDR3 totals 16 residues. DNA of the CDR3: TGTGCCAGCAGCTTAGCGGTATCCCGAGACACCGGGGAGCTGTTTTTT. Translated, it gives CASSLAVSRDTGELFF.

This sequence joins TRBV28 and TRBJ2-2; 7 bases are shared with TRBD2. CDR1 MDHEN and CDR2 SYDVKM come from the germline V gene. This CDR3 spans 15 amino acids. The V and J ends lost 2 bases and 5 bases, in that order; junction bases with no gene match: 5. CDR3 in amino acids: CASSLVMGGTGELFF. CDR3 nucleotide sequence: TGTGCCAGCAGTTTAGTTATGGGGGGGACCGGGGAGCTGTTTTTT. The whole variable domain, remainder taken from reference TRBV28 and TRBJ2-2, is DVKVTQSSRYLVKRTGEKVFLECVQDMDHENMFWYRQDPGLGLRLIYFSYDVKMKEKGDIPEGYSVSREKKERFSLILESASTNQTSMYLCASSLVMGGTGELFFGEGSRLTVL.

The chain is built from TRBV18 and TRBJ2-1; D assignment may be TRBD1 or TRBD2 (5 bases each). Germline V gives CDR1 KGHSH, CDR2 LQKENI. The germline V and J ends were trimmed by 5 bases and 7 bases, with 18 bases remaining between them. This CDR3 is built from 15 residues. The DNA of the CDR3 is TGTGCCAGCTCATTCACCGGGACCGTCTATAATGAGCAGTTCTTC. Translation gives CASSFTGTVYNEQFF.

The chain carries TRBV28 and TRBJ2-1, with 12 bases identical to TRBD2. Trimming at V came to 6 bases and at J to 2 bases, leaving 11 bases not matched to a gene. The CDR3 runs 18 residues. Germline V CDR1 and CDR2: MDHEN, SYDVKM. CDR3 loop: CASSLPVASGRAYNEQFF. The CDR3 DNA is TGTGCCAGCAGCCTACCGGTGGCTAGCGGGAGGGCCTACAATGAGCAGTTCTTC.

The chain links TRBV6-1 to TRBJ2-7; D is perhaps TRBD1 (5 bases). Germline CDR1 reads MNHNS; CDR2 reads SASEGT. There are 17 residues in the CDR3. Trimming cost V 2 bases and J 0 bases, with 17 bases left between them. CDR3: CASSEFGQGAFSYEQYF. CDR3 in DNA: TGTGCCAGCAGTGAATTCGGGCAGGGCGCGTTCTCCTACGAGCAGTACTTC.